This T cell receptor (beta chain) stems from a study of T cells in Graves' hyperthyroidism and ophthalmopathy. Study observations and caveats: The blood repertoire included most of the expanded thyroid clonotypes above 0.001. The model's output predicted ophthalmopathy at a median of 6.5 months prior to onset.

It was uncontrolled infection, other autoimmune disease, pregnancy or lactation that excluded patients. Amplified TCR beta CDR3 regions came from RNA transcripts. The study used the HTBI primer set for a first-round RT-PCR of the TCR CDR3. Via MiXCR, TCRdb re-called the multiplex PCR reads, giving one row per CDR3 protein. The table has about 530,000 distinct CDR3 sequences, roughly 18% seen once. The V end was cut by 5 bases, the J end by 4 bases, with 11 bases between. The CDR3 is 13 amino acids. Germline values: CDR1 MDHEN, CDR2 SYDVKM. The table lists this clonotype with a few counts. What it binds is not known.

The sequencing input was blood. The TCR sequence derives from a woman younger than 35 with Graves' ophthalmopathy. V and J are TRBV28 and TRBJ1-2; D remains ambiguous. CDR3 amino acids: CASSDEEAYGYTF. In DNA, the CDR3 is TGTGCCAGCAGTGATGAGGAGGCCTATGGCTACACCTTC.